The entry below describes one T cell receptor beta chain. These data are taken from a study of blood T cell repertoires in COVID-19. TCRdb's copy holds only in-frame clones and misses some; the assay was immunoSEQ multiplex PCR. The sample has hundreds of thousands of clones, around 90% seen once. Which cohort a participant joined came from the clinical history participants gave. Trimming left V 1 base short and J 7 bases short, with 11 bases between. The germline CDR1 and CDR2 sequences are SGHVS and FQNEAQ. This CDR3 has 14 amino acids. Material for sequencing was PBMCs or T cells enriched from blood (not recorded which). This chain joins TRBV7-8 and TRBJ1-5; unclear D gene. The sequence derives from a man between 60 and 75 years old who had recovered from COVID-19. CDR3 coding DNA: TGTGCCAGCAGCTTAGGTGGCAGCGAACAGCCCCAGCATTTT. Residues: CASSLGGSEQPQHF.